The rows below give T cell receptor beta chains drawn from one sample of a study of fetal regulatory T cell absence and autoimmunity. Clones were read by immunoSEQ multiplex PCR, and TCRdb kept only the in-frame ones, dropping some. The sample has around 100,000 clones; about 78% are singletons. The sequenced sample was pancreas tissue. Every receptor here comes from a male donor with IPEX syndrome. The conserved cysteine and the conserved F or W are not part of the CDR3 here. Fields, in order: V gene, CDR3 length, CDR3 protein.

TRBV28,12,ASSFRTGGVEAF
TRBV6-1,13,ASRLDRDYTDTQY
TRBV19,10,ASSPGGYGYT
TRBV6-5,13,ASSLTSGAYNEQF
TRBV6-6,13,ASSASGTGGYGYT
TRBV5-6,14,ASSLRQGTDGRPQH
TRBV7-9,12,ASSLARANTEAF
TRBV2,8,ASRGRGYT
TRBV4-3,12,ASSHGQGSYEQY
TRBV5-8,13,ASSSGQGPYQPQH
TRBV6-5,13,ASSLQGMGFDTQY
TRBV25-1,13,ASSEPGKTDQPQH
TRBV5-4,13,ASSSTSGVYNEQF
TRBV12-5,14,ASGLTPRQITGELF
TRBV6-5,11,ASSLSWVEAQY
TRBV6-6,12,ASRNPGDNQPQH
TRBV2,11,ASSYRVNQPQH
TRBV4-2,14,ASSEGGSGGRYEQY
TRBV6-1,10,ASRITGAEQY
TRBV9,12,ASSVYQGGNTIY
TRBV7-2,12,ASSLEGLNTEAF
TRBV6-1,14,ASSGRTSVSYNEQF
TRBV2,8,ASKSYEQY
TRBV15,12,ATCTGQGAGDQY